The 30 T cell receptor beta chains below come from one sample, sequenced in a study of blood T cell repertoires in COVID-19. Assay: immunoSEQ multiplex PCR; the TCRdb copy retains only in-frame clones and omits some. This sample has just over 70,000 clones; around nine tenths occur once, and the top ten carry 7.5% to 9.5%. Sequencing was performed on peripheral blood. These receptors were collected from a human donor in a cohort sampled during active COVID-19.

The V call is TRBV5-1, the J call TRBJ1-1; D is uncertain. With 4 bases removed from V and 5 bases from J, the gap between germline ends came to 12 bases. Germline CDR1 and CDR2: SGHRS and YFSETQ. There are 13 residues in the CDR3. The CDR3 protein is CASSPDRQTEAFF. The CDR3 coding sequence is TGCGCCAGCAGCCCGGATAGACAAACTGAAGCTTTCTTT.

This rearrangement joins TRBV9 to TRBJ1-1, with 7 bases aligning to TRBD1. This CDR3 comprises 17 residues. Germline V gene data show CDR1 as SGDLS and CDR2 as YYNGEE. After removal of 0 bases from V and 0 bases from J, the junction contained 8 bases not matched to a gene. CDR3 residues: CASSVDGETGMNTEAFF. Written as DNA, the CDR3 is TGTGCCAGCAGCGTAGACGGTGAGACAGGGATGAACACTGAAGCTTTCTTT.

J is TRBJ2-3 and V is TRBV11-2; 9 bases fit TRBD2. V dropped 2 bases and J dropped 3; count of bases not matched to a gene: 9. The CDR3 has 17 residues. Per the germline V gene, CDR1 is SGHAT and CDR2 is FQNNGV. CDR3 sequence (DNA): TGTGCCAGCAGCTTATACCGGGCGGGGGGGCCTACAGATACGCAGTATTTT. Translation: CASSLYRAGGPTDTQYF.

The chain links TRBV29-1 to TRBJ2-7; 10 bases match TRBD1. This CDR3 is built from 14 residues. The junction had 9 bases not matched to a gene; V was cut back by 0 bases and J by 10 bases. Germline lookup yields CDR1 SQVTM and CDR2 ANQGSEA. The CDR3 region has the DNA TGCAGCGTTGAAGACCGAGACAGGGGGCTGGCCCAGTACTTC. Amino acid sequence: CSVEDRDRGLAQYF.

This clone was picked up one time. The chain carries TRBV7-9 and TRBJ1-2; a weak D match, TRBD1 (6 bases). Between the trimmed V and J ends, which lost 4 bases and 2 bases, there was a span of 14 bases. This CDR3 comprises 15 residues. The germline gives CDR1 SEHNR, CDR2 FQNEAQ (reference sequence). This CDR3 is CASSWGRDNNYGYTF. The CDR3 nucleotides read TGTGCCAGCAGCTGGGGTCGGGACAACAACTATGGCTACACCTTC.

V is TRBV6-2 or TRBV6-3 and J is TRBJ1-2; possibly TRBD1 for D (5 bases). CDR1 and CDR2 from the germline V gene are MNHEY and SVGEGT. CDR3 length: 16 amino acids. Trimming stripped 5 bases from V and 7 bases from J, with 23 bases between. The CDR3 bases are TGTGCCAGCAGTCTATCAACTCGGGGGAATCTGGGTGGCTACACCTTC. It encodes CASSLSTRGNLGGYTF.

The rearrangement uses TRBV6-6 and TRBJ2-7; 7 nucleotides agree with TRBD2. V gave up 0 bases and J gave up 0 bases; unmatched junction bases: 5. Germline lookup yields CDR1 MNHNY and CDR2 SVGAGI (reference sequence). CDR3 length equals 16 residues. CDR3 DNA: TGTGCCAGCAGTTACTCGGTTCTAGCGGCCTCCTACGAGCAGTACTTC. Amino acids: CASSYSVLAASYEQYF.

This chain uses TRBV5-1 with TRBJ1-2, with a tentative D call TRBD1 (5 bases). V was cut by 3 bases and J by 5 bases, with 11 bases left in between. CDR3 size: 13 residues. Germline CDR1 is SGHRS and CDR2 is YFSETQ. The CDR3 is CASSYGGGYGYTF. CDR3 nucleotide sequence: TGCGCCAGCAGCTACGGGGGAGGATATGGCTACACCTTC.

V is TRBV6-6 and J is TRBJ2-7, with D possibly being TRBD1 (6 bases). In germline, CDR1 is MNHNY, CDR2 SVGAGI (reference sequence). CDR3 length: 14 residues. The V gene lost 0 bases and the J gene lost 0 bases, with 6 bases spanning the gap. CDR3 coding DNA: TGTGCCAGCAGTTACTCGGACAGCTCCTACGAGCAGTACTTC. It yields the protein CASSYSDSSYEQYF.

The V and J genes are TRBV29-1 and TRBJ2-1; TRBD2 is a possible D gene (7 bases). CDR3 size: 14 residues. The V gene's germline CDR1 is SQVTM and CDR2 ANQGSEA. The V and J ends lost 7 bases and 2 bases respectively, with 15 bases between them. In DNA, the CDR3 is TGCAGCGGCATAGGGGGGGAAACCTACAATGAGCAGTTCTTC. This sequence encodes CSGIGGETYNEQFF.

The chain is built from TRBV28 and TRBJ1-4, with a possible D match to TRBD1 (5 bases). Trimming took off 3 bases at V and 8 bases at J, with 13 bases between the two ends. The CDR3 sequence is 14 residues long. From germline, CDR1 is MDHEN and CDR2 SYDVKM. The CDR3 spells CASSFGGGGEKLFF. CDR3 sequence (DNA): TGTGCCAGCAGTTTCGGCGGGGGGGGAGAAAAACTGTTTTTT. Full variable domain (outside the CDR3, taken from reference TRBV28 and TRBJ1-4): DVKVTQSSRYLVKRTGEKVFLECVQDMDHENMFWYRQDPGLGLRLIYFSYDVKMKEKGDIPEGYSVSREKKERFSLILESASTNQTSMYLCASSFGGGGEKLFFGSGTQLSVL.

The chain links TRBV5-1 to TRBJ2-7; 8 bases are a match to TRBD1. The CDR3 spans 14 residues. The V gene end was trimmed by 1 base and the J gene end by 5 bases; junction bases not matched to a gene: 5. CDR1 and CDR2 (germline): SGHRS, YFSETQ. The CDR3 DNA follows: TGCGCCAGCAGCTTGTTTTCGACAGGGGACGAGCAGTACTTC. Translating it yields CASSLFSTGDEQYF.

This clone was recorded a few times. The chain has TRBV9 and TRBJ1-1; D is perhaps TRBD1 (5 bases). In germline, CDR1 is SGDLS, CDR2 YYNGEE. There are 14 residues in the CDR3. V lost 0 bases and J lost 2, with 8 bases in between. CDR3 sequence: CASSVAQGNTEAFF. The CDR3 DNA sequence: TGTGCCAGCAGCGTAGCCCAGGGAAACACTGAAGCTTTCTTT.

This clone was picked up one time. The junction shows a germline mismatch at one end, possibly a read error. The chain is built from TRBV2 and TRBJ2-7; 10 bases line up with TRBD2. The germline CDR1 and CDR2 sequences are SNHLY and FYNNEI. The CDR3 sequence is 14 residues long. CDR3 sequence reads: CASREAGGVYEQYF. In nucleotides, the CDR3 is TGTGCCAGCAGAGAAGCGGGGGGGGTATACGAGCAGTACTTC.

The chain recombines TRBV19 with TRBJ1-2; 9 bases align to TRBD1. With V trimmed by 2 bases and J by 4 bases, 11 bases remained unmatched. The CDR3 is 17 residues long. CDR1 and CDR2 from the germline V gene are LNHDA and SQIVND (reference sequence). The DNA of the CDR3 is TGTGCCAGTAGTATAACAGAGGTTGCACAGGGGGCCTATGGCTACACCTTC. Its protein is CASSITEVAQGAYGYTF.

The chain couples TRBV5-6 to TRBJ1-3, with D maybe TRBD1 (6 bases). V lost 1 base to trimming and J lost 3 bases, with 8 bases between them. The CDR3 has 14 residues. Germline CDR1 reads SGHDT; CDR2 reads YYEEEE. The CDR3 sequence is CASSLRGSGNTIYF. DNA for the CDR3: TGTGCCAGCAGCTTGAGGGGGAGTGGAAACACCATATATTTT.

This rearrangement joins TRBV6-6 to TRBJ1-1, with 9 nucleotides matching TRBD1. J gave up 5 bases and V 5 bases, and 6 bases lay outside the gene matches. The CDR3 contains 14 residues. Germline V gene sequence: CDR1 MNHNY, CDR2 SVGAGI (reference sequence). The CDR3 nucleotides are TGTGCCAGCAGTCCCGGGACAGGGATTACTGAAGCTTTCTTT. Protein sequence: CASSPGTGITEAFF.

This chain connects TRBV4-1 to TRBJ1-3, with D unclear. There are 17 residues in the CDR3. Germline CDR1 reads MGHRA; CDR2 reads YSYEKL. V was shortened by 4 bases and J by 0 bases, with 16 bases between the two germline ends. The CDR3 spells CASSLFDTDNSGNTIYF. CDR3 nucleotide sequence: TGCGCCAGCAGCCTCTTCGACACGGATAACTCTGGAAACACCATATATTTT.

The chain joins TRBV28 to TRBJ1-5; 8 nucleotides align to TRBD1. This CDR3 is built from 17 residues. Germline V lookup: CDR1 MDHEN, CDR2 SYDVKM. J gave up 2 bases and V 2 bases, and 8 bases lay outside the gene matches. This CDR3 is CASSLLPGGVGNQPQHF. As DNA, the CDR3 is TGTGCCAGCAGTTTACTCCCAGGGGGCGTGGGCAATCAGCCCCAGCATTTT.

The rearrangement joins TRBV11-2 to TRBJ1-1, with TRBD1 matching over 10 bases. Trimming cost V 1 base and J 2 bases; bases outside gene matches: 10. Germline values: CDR1 SGHAT, CDR2 FQNNGV. The CDR3 runs 18 residues. Here the CDR3 reads CASSLVAGTGARNTEAFF. The CDR3, as DNA: TGTGCCAGCAGCTTAGTTGCCGGGACAGGGGCCCGAAACACTGAAGCTTTCTTT.

The chain combines TRBV12-3 or TRBV12-4 with TRBJ1-6; no clear D. The CDR3 has 12 residues. V lost 8 bases and J lost 3, with 5 bases in between. DNA of the CDR3: TGTGCCAGCCAGAACTATAATTCACCCCTCCACTTT. It translates to CASQNYNSPLHF.

This chain connects TRBV12-3 or TRBV12-4 to TRBJ1-1; the D gene is possibly TRBD1 (5 bases). V gave up 8 bases and J gave up 4 bases, with 14 bases separating them. The CDR3 length is 13 residues. The CDR3 bases are TGTGCCAGCGGCAGCCAGGGAAGCACTGAAGCTTTCTTT. Translation: CASGSQGSTEAFF.

CDR3 sequence reads: CASSYLGQGKAEQYF. CDR3 DNA sequence: TGTGCCAGCAGTTACCTCGGACAGGGGAAGGCCGAGCAGTACTTC. This chain connects TRBV6-6 to TRBJ2-7; 9 positions match TRBD1. V gave up 2 bases and J gave up 6 bases; unmatched junction bases: 8. The length of the CDR3 is 15 residues. Germline V gene sequence: CDR1 MNHNY, CDR2 SVGAGI (reference sequence).

The CDR3: CASSLSGRGFAASAFF. CDR3 nucleotides: TGTGCCAGCAGTTTATCTGGCAGGGGGTTCGCGGCATCAGCTTTCTTT. The J gene is TRBJ1-1, the V gene TRBV28, with 7 bases aligning to TRBD1. Germline values: CDR1 MDHEN, CDR2 SYDVKM. CDR3 length: 16 residues. Trimming removed 1 base from V and 10 bases from J; junction bases left unmatched: 15.

This chain connects TRBV19 to TRBJ1-1; no firm D call. This CDR3 region has 13 residues. Trimming took 5 bases from V and 4 from J, leaving 11 bases between them. Per germline, CDR1 LNHDA and CDR2 SQIVND (reference sequence). The CDR3 DNA reads TGTGCCAGTAGTCCCCTGGCGGGCACTGAAGCTTTCTTT. This codes for CASSPLAGTEAFF.

This sequence joins TRBV28 and TRBJ1-1, with D perhaps matching TRBD1 (5 bases). V gave up 8 bases and J gave up 6 bases, with 16 bases separating them. CDR1 MDHEN and CDR2 SYDVKM come from the germline V gene. CDR3 length: 13 amino acids. The CDR3 here is CASRAGGVSEAFF. Here the CDR3 DNA reads TGTGCCAGCCGGGCGGGGGGGGTGTCTGAAGCTTTCTTT.

The V and J genes are TRBV9 and TRBJ1-2; 8 positions match TRBD1. Unmatched junction bases numbered 8, after V lost 3 bases and J lost 4 bases. The CDR3 runs to 15 residues. Germline CDR1 and CDR2: SGDLS and YYNGEE. As DNA, the CDR3 is TGTGCCAGCAGCGGACAGGGGCAAGCTATCTATGGCTACACCTTC. Its translation is CASSGQGQAIYGYTF.

The chain carries TRBV9 and TRBJ2-7, with 7 bases fitting TRBD2. Germline values: CDR1 SGDLS, CDR2 YYNGEE. J was trimmed by 5 bases and V by 0 bases; bases with no gene match: 2. This CDR3 has 13 amino acids. CDR3 nucleotides: TGTGCCAGCAGCGTAGACGCGGGGGACGAGCAGTACTTC. Protein sequence: CASSVDAGDEQYF.

CDR3 protein: CASSRGGQGLAEQYF. In DNA form, the CDR3 reads TGTGCCAGCAGCCGGGGGGGACAGGGGTTAGCCGAGCAGTACTTC. This rearrangement joins TRBV3-1 (or the pseudogene TRBV3-2) to TRBJ2-7, with 10 bases matching TRBD1. The V gene end was trimmed by 4 bases and the J gene end by 6 bases; junction bases not matched to a gene: 9. The CDR3 is 15 residues long. Germline V gene lookup returns CDR1 LGHDT and CDR2 YNNKEL (reference sequence).

The gene calls are TRBV4-3 and TRBJ1-2; D remains unclear. This CDR3 is 15 amino acids long. CDR1 LGHNA and CDR2 YSLEER come from the germline V gene. Trimming left V 6 bases short and J 0 bases short, with 14 bases between. DNA for the CDR3: TGCGCCAGCAGTCCTCACAGCTACGCTAACTATGGCTACACCTTC. Protein sequence: CASSPHSYANYGYTF.